Below are 24 T cell receptor beta chains sequenced from a single sample in a study of T cells in Graves' hyperthyroidism and ophthalmopathy. From RNA transcripts, TCR beta CDR3 regions were amplified. First-round RT-PCR with HTBI primers amplified the TCR CDR3 region. TCRdb re-called the multiplex PCR reads with MiXCR, one entry per CDR3 protein. The repertoire includes a few hundred thousand distinct CDR3 sequences, 11% to 15% of them detected once, and 4.5% to 6% sits in the top ten. Input material: blood. Receptors originate from a woman under 40 with Graves' hyperthyroidism that later progressed to Graves' ophthalmopathy.

This clonotype was counted many times. This rearrangement joins TRBV5-1 to TRBJ2-2; 10 nucleotides match TRBD2. V shed 1 base and J 7 bases; nucleotides not matched to a gene: 16. Germline V gene data show CDR1 as SGHRS and CDR2 as YFSETQ. The CDR3 length is 19 residues. The CDR3 is CASSLLASGSPRGGGELFF. CDR3 DNA: TGCGCCAGCAGCTTGTTGGCTAGCGGGAGCCCTCGAGGTGGCGGGGAGCTGTTTTTT.

As to this clonotype: With a much larger clone just one base away, this may be a read error. The genes are TRBV6-2 or TRBV6-3 and TRBJ1-5, with 10 bases fitting TRBD1. CDR3 length: 15 residues. The germline gives CDR1 MNHEY, CDR2 SVGEGT. CDR3 sequence reads: CVSSYATGGYQPQHF. The CDR3 region has the DNA TGTGTCAGCAGTTACGCGACAGGGGGCTACCAGCCCCAGCATTTT.

This clonotype was counted many times. The chain carries TRBV28 and TRBJ1-2; TRBD1 agrees at 8 bases. The CDR3 totals 15 residues. Trimming took 6 bases from V and 4 from J; bases not matched to a gene: 10. Germline CDR1 reads MDHEN; CDR2 reads SYDVKM. CDR3 region: CASSPPRQGRYGYTF. In DNA form, the CDR3 reads TGTGCCAGCAGCCCCCCCCGACAGGGGCGCTATGGCTACACCTTC.

V gene TRBV5-6 combines with J gene TRBJ2-7; 7 nucleotides agree with TRBD1. Looked up from germline, CDR1 is SGHDT and CDR2 is YYEEEE. The CDR3 has 13 amino acids. Unmatched junction bases numbered 4, after V lost 4 bases and J lost 3 bases. For the CDR3, the DNA is TGTGCCAGCAGCCTCAGGGGGTTCTACGAGCAGTACTTC. Translation gives CASSLRGFYEQYF.

This clonotype showed up just a few times. Compared with germline, one end of the junction differs, possibly owing to a read error. V is TRBV19 and J is TRBJ2-7; no firm D call. In germline, CDR1 is LNHDA, CDR2 SQIVND (reference sequence). This CDR3 has 13 residues. The CDR3 DNA sequence: TGTACCAGTAGTCTCCGGGCCTCCTACGAGCAGTACTTC. Amino acid sequence: CTSSLRASYEQYF.

Of note for this clonotype: A much larger clone differs by one base, so this may be a read error. This rearrangement joins TRBV5-1 to TRBJ1-2; no clear D gene. V lost 2 bases to trimming and J lost 0 bases, with 11 bases between them. The length of the CDR3 is 15 residues. Germline lookup yields CDR1 SGHRS and CDR2 YFSETQ. The CDR3 reads CASSLTLTANYGYTF. The CDR3 DNA sequence: TGCGCCAGCAGCTTAACCCTTACCGCTAACTATGGCTACACCTTC.

In this sample, this clonotype turned up a few times. The rearrangement uses TRBV6-8 and TRBJ1-6; 7 nucleotides agree with TRBD1. CDR1 and CDR2 (germline): MNHGY, SAAAGT. V trimming: 4 bases; J trimming: 8 bases; junction bases outside the gene matches: 8. The CDR3 runs 15 residues. CDR3 DNA: TGTGCCAGCAGTTCCTCCGGCAGGGGGGATTCACCCCTCCACTTT. It is translated as CASSSSGRGDSPLHF.

This clonotype showed up many times. The V gene is TRBV24-1, the J gene TRBJ2-2; D ambiguous. The V gene lost 0 bases and the J gene lost 0 bases, with 7 bases spanning the gap. The germline V gene has CDR1 KGHDR and CDR2 SFDVKD. The CDR3 has 16 residues. CDR3 DNA: TGTGCCACCAGTGATTTGGAGGTATCGAACACCGGGGAGCTGTTTTTT. Its translation is CATSDLEVSNTGELFF.

This clonotype occurred many times. The chain has TRBV18 and TRBJ2-1; 13 bases match TRBD2. This CDR3 has 18 residues. Trimming removed 3 bases from V and 2 bases from J; junction bases left unmatched: 7. CDR1 KGHSH and CDR2 LQKENI come from the germline V gene. The CDR3 DNA sequence: TGTGCCAGCTCACCCCAGGGGACTAGCGGGATAGCCTACAATGAGCAGTTCTTC. It encodes CASSPQGTSGIAYNEQFF.

The sample holds many counts of this clonotype. The gene calls are TRBV12-3 or TRBV12-4 and TRBJ2-6; D unresolved. The CDR3 is made up of 15 amino acids. Between the trimmed V and J ends, which lost 1 base and 3 bases, there was a span of 7 bases. The CDR3: CASSLGSGGANVLTF. As DNA, the CDR3 is TGTGCCAGCAGTTTAGGATCTGGTGGGGCCAACGTCCTGACTTTC.

This chain joins TRBV20-1 and TRBJ2-1; 9 positions agree with TRBD2. Germline values: CDR1 DFQATT, CDR2 SNEGSKA (reference sequence). The CDR3 consists of 21 residues. Trimming at V came to 0 bases and at J to 6 bases, leaving 24 bases not matched to a gene. Here the CDR3 DNA reads TGCAGTGCTAGAGATACCGGGGGGGAAGAGCGGGAGGACCTCGGCTTCAATGAGCAGTTCTTC. It translates to CSARDTGGEEREDLGFNEQFF.

This clonotype appeared a few times. The CDR3 DNA reads TGTGCCAGCAGCTCAGCGGGGAACTCCTACAATGAGCAGTTCTTC. It yields the protein CASSSAGNSYNEQFF. The chain carries TRBV7-9 and TRBJ2-1; 7 nucleotides align to TRBD2. Per germline, CDR1 SEHNR and CDR2 FQNEAQ (reference sequence). V dropped 4 bases and J dropped 0; count of bases not matched to a gene: 3. This CDR3 has 15 residues.

This clonotype was recorded at least ten times. The chain has TRBV7-2 and TRBJ2-5; perhaps TRBD2 as D (5 bases). Germline V gene lookup returns CDR1 SGHTA and CDR2 FQGNSA. V was cut by 1 base and J by 4 bases, with 7 bases left in between. This CDR3 is 13 amino acids long. CDR3 coding DNA: TGTGCCAGCAGCTTAGTAGAGGGAGAGACCCAGTACTTC. This codes for CASSLVEGETQYF.

The rearrangement links TRBV18 to TRBJ2-1; unclear D gene. The germline CDR1 and CDR2 sequences are KGHSH and LQKENI. Trimming took off 0 bases at V and 6 bases at J, with 9 bases between the two ends. The CDR3 contains 14 residues. The CDR3 sequence is CASSPPRPPNEQFF. Written as DNA, the CDR3 is TGTGCCAGCTCACCACCGAGACCGCCCAATGAGCAGTTCTTC.

With regard to this clonotype: This may arise from a read error, as a much more abundant clone is one base away. The CDR3 reads CTSSLGGEATDTQYF. In DNA form, the CDR3 reads TGTACCAGCAGCTTAGGGGGGGAAGCCACAGATACGCAGTATTTT. The V gene is TRBV7-9, the J gene TRBJ2-3; tentative D call: TRBD2 (7 bases). The CDR3 consists of 15 residues. Germline CDR1 and CDR2: SEHNR and FQNEAQ (reference sequence).

In its sample, this clonotype was seen a few times. This rearrangement joins TRBV19 to TRBJ2-1; 10 positions match TRBD2. Germline CDR1 reads LNHDA; CDR2 reads SQIVND (reference sequence). V dropped 7 bases and J dropped 6; count of bases not matched to a gene: 3. The CDR3 contains 13 residues. The CDR3 region has the DNA TGTGCCAGTAAGCGGGAGGGCCCCAATGAGCAGTTCTTC. This gives the protein CASKREGPNEQFF.

This clonotype has a count of ten or more. This chain links TRBV3-1 with TRBJ1-1; D is perhaps TRBD1 (5 bases). V lost 1 base, J lost 0 bases, and 15 bases lay in between. Germline CDR1 and CDR2: LGHDT and YNNKEL (reference sequence). The CDR3 loop spans 17 amino acids. CDR3 residues: CASSQGEGRIMNTEAFF. For the CDR3, the DNA is TGTGCCAGCAGCCAAGGAGAGGGACGGATCATGAACACTGAAGCTTTCTTT.

There are many counts of this clonotype. The chain recombines TRBV7-2 with TRBJ2-5, with D possibly TRBD2 on 7 matching bases. Trimming took off 0 bases at V and 4 bases at J, with 15 bases between the two ends. There are 16 residues in the CDR3. The germline CDR1 and CDR2 sequences are SGHTA and FQGNSA. This chain's CDR3 is CASSLAYGEGGETQYF. The DNA of the CDR3 is TGTGCCAGCAGCTTAGCGTACGGGGAGGGGGGAGAGACCCAGTACTTC. Complete variable domain (other parts from reference TRBV7-2 and TRBJ2-5): GAGVSQSPSNKVTEKGKDVELRCDPISGHTALYWYRQSLGQGLEFLIYFQGNSAPDKSGLPSDRFSAERTGGSVSTLTIQRTQQEDSAVYLCASSLAYGEGGETQYFGPGTRLLVL.

In its sample, this clonotype was seen many times. J is TRBJ2-1 and V is TRBV11-3; 11 bases line up with TRBD2. Germline-derived CDR1 and CDR2 are SGHNT and YENEEA. There are 20 residues in the CDR3. Trimming removed 2 bases from V and 0 bases from J; junction bases left unmatched: 12. CDR3 DNA: TGTGCCAGCAGCTTAAATCTAGCGGGAGGTGGCCCCAGCTCCTACAATGAGCAGTTCTTC. Translation: CASSLNLAGGGPSSYNEQFF.

This clonotype showed up many times. The chain combines TRBV19 with TRBJ1-6, with D possibly TRBD1 on 5 matching bases. Trimming stripped 3 bases from V and 8 bases from J, with 20 bases between. The CDR3 has 17 residues. The germline gives CDR1 LNHDA, CDR2 SQIVND (reference sequence). CDR3 sequence reads: CASSITDTIRTDSPLHF. CDR3 in DNA: TGTGCCAGTAGTATCACGGACACCATAAGGACCGATTCACCCCTCCACTTT.

V usage is TRBV7-9 and J usage is TRBJ2-7, with D possibly TRBD1 on 5 matching bases. V was cut by 10 bases and J by 2 bases, with 15 bases left in between. The germline V gene encodes CDR1 SEHNR and CDR2 FQNEAQ (reference sequence). This CDR3 is 13 amino acids long. The CDR3 DNA is TGTGCCACAGCAGGGTATGAAGCCTACGAGCAGTACTTC. Its translation is CATAGYEAYEQYF. Using reference TRBV7-9 and TRBJ2-7 for the parts outside the CDR3, the full variable domain is DTGVSQNPRHKITKRGQNVTFRCDPISEHNRLYWYRQTLGQGPEFLTYFQNEAQLEKSRLLSDRFSAERPKGSFSTLEIQRTEQGDSAMYLCATAGYEAYEQYFGPGTRLTVT.

This clonotype has ten or more counts. The chain uses TRBV4-3 and TRBJ2-3; D remains ambiguous. In germline, CDR1 is LGHNA, CDR2 YSLEER. This CDR3 region has 18 residues. V was clipped by 0 bases and J by 0 bases, with 16 bases between them. This CDR3 is CASSQDGPKSSSTDTQYF. The CDR3 DNA sequence: TGCGCCAGCAGCCAAGACGGGCCGAAGTCCTCTAGCACAGATACGCAGTATTTT.

This clonotype was observed a handful of times. CDR3 residues: CASMDTHEETQYF. The CDR3 nucleotides read TGTGCCAGCATGGACACTCATGAGGAGACCCAGTACTTC. The chain links TRBV6-1 to TRBJ2-5; the D gene is possibly TRBD1 (5 bases). From germline, CDR1 is MNHNS and CDR2 SASEGT. This CDR3 has 13 residues. Trimming shortened V by 7 bases and J by 5 bases, and 14 bases separated the two germline ends.

In its sample, this clonotype was seen many times. This chain joins TRBV6-2 or TRBV6-3 and TRBJ1-5, with 9 bases lining up with TRBD1. V shed 4 bases, J shed 0 bases, and the junction held 1 base outside the gene matches. The CDR3 is 15 amino acids. Per the germline V gene, CDR1 is MNHEY and CDR2 is SVGEGT. This CDR3 is CASSWTGDSNQPQHF. CDR3 DNA: TGTGCCAGCAGTTGGACAGGGGATAGCAATCAGCCCCAGCATTTT.